This T cell receptor beta chain was observed in a study of beta chain features in type 1 diabetes (dated by TCRdb to 2016 to 2018). Regarding the complete study: Patients and healthy donors did not differ in mean age, gender distribution, total cell number or subset yield. A total of roughly 100,000,000 sorted cells were examined across all samples, and the number of cells per subset was strongly correlated with RNA yield. The study compared TCRB repertoires of sorted circulating CD4+ T cell subsets between recently diagnosed type 1 diabetes patients and matched healthy donors. Whereas all 30 or so donors provided naive and central memory subsets, regulatory and stem cell-like memory subsets were isolated from just 8 patients and roughly eight healthy donors.

The germline ends are 13 bases apart after V is trimmed by 3 bases and J by 7 bases. CDR1 and CDR2 (SEHNR, FQNEAQ) derive from the germline V gene (reference sequence). The CDR3 contains 14 residues, cysteine and phenylalanine counted. The CDR3 DNA has 42 bases and is translated from base 1. Each donor gave one peripheral blood draw, about 110 mL on average, collected into heparinised tubes. Naive, central memory, regulatory and stem cell-like memory CD4+ T cells were sorted on a BD FACSAria II using a panel including CD45RO, CCR7, CD25, CD127, CD95 and CD27. Every sorted population had a purity above 98%. PBMCs were isolated right away by Lymphoprep density gradient centrifugation and were stained directly, without culture. So that batch effects would be minimized, each experiment stained and sorted samples in pairs, pairing one healthy donor with one patient. The entire isolated RNA was reverse transcribed using the High Capacity cDNA Reverse Transcription Kit, and thus expressed TCRB transcripts were sequenced. Deep immunoSEQ sequencing was performed on naive, central memory and regulatory T cell samples, with an average of about 4 million total reads per sample. Sorted cells were lysed in RLT buffer and RNA was extracted with DNase-treated RNeasy Micro or Mini kits, depending on cell number. Each cell subset was processed separately to prevent cross-contamination, with patient and healthy donor samples processed together. TCRB sequences were amplified from cDNA with the immunoSEQ multiplex PCR, producing 87-bp fragments spanning the CDR3 region. Amplicons were sequenced on the Illumina HiSeq platform. The study's own analysis went as follows. PCR bias was computationally corrected using synthetic template baselines, reads within Hamming distance 2 were collapsed, and singletons that could not be merged were discarded. Reads were aligned against IMGT so that V, D and J genes, CDR3 length and insertions or deletions at six rearrangement sites could be assigned. Within each subset, clonotype counts were normalized to sorted cell number, after which true diversity and Gini coefficients were computed with the tcR R package. Repertoire sharing was quantified using the overlap coefficient calculated on TCRB nucleotide sequences. Out-of-frame TCRB sequences from naive cells were analyzed to stand in for the pre-selection repertoire. TCRdb retrieved this table from immuneACCESS and kept in-frame rearrangements only. Not all clones are present; in checked studies, unresolved V genes account for under half, and no reason is known for the remainder. V, J and clone size derive from that table, while D and trimming were established from the DNA sequence. Present in this sample are under 300,000 clones, approximately 15% of which were seen just once. About 0.02% of the sample comes from the top ten.

Overall study outcomes, separate from this receptor: Because cDNA was sequenced instead of genomic DNA, highly expressing activated cells could be over-represented, though the groups showed no difference in activation or CD3 levels. Because small numbers of individuals were included in the HLA sub-analyses, any influence of HLA type on TCRB rearrangement was left unresolved. A moderate but significant shortening of TCRB CDR3 length was observed in type 1 diabetes patients in all four CD4+ subsets. Shorter templates might have been favored by PCR, but patient and control samples were amplified and corrected together, so both groups would have been affected equally by any skew. The naive, central memory and regulatory TCRB repertoires appeared to resemble one another more closely among patients than among healthy donors. Fewer insertions and more nucleotide deletions at VDJ recombination sites were observed in patients with type 1 diabetes, implying thymic rearrangement abnormalities.

With regard to this clone: The antigen this receptor binds is unknown. The sample holds no much larger clone one base away, and base qualities are not on file.

The sequence derives from a man aged 25 to 40 with type 1 diabetes. The sequence joins TRBV7-9 to TRBJ1-5, with TRBD1 tentatively as D gene (5 bases match). Sequencing was performed on naive CD4+ T cells from blood. The sample's cell subset or site, from its label and the paper: true naive CD4+ T cells. The nucleotides read TGTGCCAGCAGCTTGGCCGGGGGAATGCAGCCCCAGCATTTT. Translated, it gives CASSLAGGMQPQHF.